In this sample, the clone carrying this T cell receptor beta chain turned up a few times. For the library, individual cDNA molecules each received unique molecular identifiers. MiXCR, run by TCRdb on the RACE reads, gives a single entry per CDR3 protein. The profile shows about 140,000 distinct CDR3 sequences, roughly 10% of them singletons. Described time point: patch test 2, 6 weeks after DPC sensitization. As to treatment: therapeutic diphenylcyclopropenone sensitization with weekly scalp DPC. Blood collection happened ahead of applying each patch test. This entry comes from a study of human T cells and chemical hapten exposure. Germline values: CDR1 DFQATT, CDR2 SNEGSKA (reference sequence). This CDR3 comprises 14 residues. Trimming cost V 0 bases and J 0 bases, with 9 bases left between them.

The sample was whole blood, taken in connection with sensitization to the hapten diphenylcyclopropenone (DPC). V and J are TRBV20-1 and TRBJ2-7; a weak D match, TRBD2 (6 bases). This receptor was obtained from a woman in her forties or fifties with alopecia areata. Some clones in this sample may be carry-over from other donors' samples. The CDR3 loop is CSARDFGSSYEQYF. The CDR3 DNA reads TGCAGTGCTAGAGATTTCGGGAGCTCCTACGAGCAGTACTTC.